Below, 2 T cell receptor beta chains from the same sample are listed, as sequenced in a study of T cells in Graves' hyperthyroidism and ophthalmopathy. RNA transcripts gave rise to amplified TCR beta CDR3 regions. When the TCR CDR3 underwent first-round RT-PCR, the HTBI primer set was used. TCRdb redid the calling of the multiplex PCR reads with MiXCR, one entry per CDR3 protein. The table records under 550,000 distinct CDR3 sequences, roughly 15% of them present only once. Sequenced sample: blood. The receptors here all came from a woman under 30 with Graves' hyperthyroidism.

Concerning this clonotype itself: Being one base from a much bigger clone, this may be a read error. V and J are TRBV15 and TRBJ1-2, with D possibly matching TRBD1 (5 bases). CDR3 length: 16 amino acids. Germline V gene lookup returns CDR1 LNHNV and CDR2 YYDKDF (reference sequence). The V end lost 0 bases, the J end lost 4 bases, and 15 bases lay between the germline ends. CDR3 bases: TGTGCCACCAGCAGAGATGCTCAGGGAGTGGCCTATGGCTACACCTTC. It yields the protein CATSRDAQGVAYGYTF.

This clonotype was counted only a few times. V is TRBV7-9 and J is TRBJ2-2; D perhaps matches TRBD1 (5 bases). V was shortened by 6 bases and J by 6 bases, with 11 bases between the two germline ends. The CDR3 loop spans 13 amino acids. The germline CDR1 and CDR2 sequences are SEHNR and FQNEAQ (reference sequence). The CDR3 loop is CASRARAPGELFF. In DNA, the CDR3 is TGTGCCAGCAGGGCCAGGGCTCCCGGGGAGCTGTTTTTT.